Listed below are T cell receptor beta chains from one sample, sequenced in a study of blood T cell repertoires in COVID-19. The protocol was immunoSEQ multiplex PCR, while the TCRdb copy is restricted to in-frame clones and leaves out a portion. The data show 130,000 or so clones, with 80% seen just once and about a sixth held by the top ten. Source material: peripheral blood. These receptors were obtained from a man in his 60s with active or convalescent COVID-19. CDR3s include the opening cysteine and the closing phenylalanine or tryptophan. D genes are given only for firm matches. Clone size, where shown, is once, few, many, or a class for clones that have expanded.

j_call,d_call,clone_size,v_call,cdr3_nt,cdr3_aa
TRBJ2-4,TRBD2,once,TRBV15,TGTGCCACCAGCAGAGAGGGACTAGCTCATAACATTCAGTACTTC,CATSREGLAHNIQYF
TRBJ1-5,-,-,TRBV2,TGTGCCAGCAGTGCAACAGGTATCAATCAGCCCCAGCATTTT,CASSATGINQPQHF
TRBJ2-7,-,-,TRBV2,TGTGCCAGCACGCCGGGGGCCTACGAGCAGTACTTC,CASTPGAYEQYF
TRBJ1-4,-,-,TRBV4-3,TGCGCCAGCAGCCAAGATAGCGGCTACTCCAATGAAAAACTGTTTTTT,CASSQDSGYSNEKLFF
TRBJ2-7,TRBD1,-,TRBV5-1,TGCGCCAGCAGCTTGGCTTTCGGACAGGGCGGTGAGCAGTACTTC,CASSLAFGQGGEQYF
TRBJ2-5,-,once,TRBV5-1,TGCGCCAGCAGCTTGGTTAGCGCGACTTTCCAAGAGACCCAGTACTTC,CASSLVSATFQETQYF
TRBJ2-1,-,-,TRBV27,TGTGCCAGTTTGCCGATTTTCAGCTCCTACAATGAGCAGTTCTTC,CASLPIFSSYNEQFF
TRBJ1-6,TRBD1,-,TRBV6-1,TGTGCCAGCAGTGACATGGGACAGGGACATTCACCCCTCCACTTT,CASSDMGQGHSPLHF
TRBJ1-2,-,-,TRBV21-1,TGTGCCACCTCGGGACAAGCGATTTGGGGCTACACCTTC,CATSGQAIWGYTF
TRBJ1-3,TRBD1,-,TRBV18,TGTGCCAGCTCAGAAAACAGGGGGCACGGAAACACCATATATTTT,CASSENRGHGNTIYF
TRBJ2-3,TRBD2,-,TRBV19,TGTGCCAGTAGTCCCGGGGGGGTTTTGGAGGATACGCAGTATTTT,CASSPGGVLEDTQYF
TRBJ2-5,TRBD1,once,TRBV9,TGTGCCAGCAGCGTAGAAAGGGGGCCCCCAGAGACCCAGTACTTC,CASSVERGPPETQYF
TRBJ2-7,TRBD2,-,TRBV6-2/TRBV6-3,TGTGCCAGCAGTTACTCGGCGGGAGTCACCTACGAGCAGTACTTC,CASSYSAGVTYEQYF
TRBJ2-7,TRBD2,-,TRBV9,TGTGCCAGCAGCGACAACCTGGTAGCGGGAGGAGTGCAGTACTTC,CASSDNLVAGGVQYF
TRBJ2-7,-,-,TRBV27,TGTGCCAGCAGTTTATCGCGGACTTCCTACGAGCAGTACTTC,CASSLSRTSYEQYF
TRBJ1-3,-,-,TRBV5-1,TGCGCCAGCAGCTTTTTGGGACAAGGAAACACCATATATTTT,CASSFLGQGNTIYF
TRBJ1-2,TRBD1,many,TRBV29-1,TGCAGCGTGGGACAGTCCACTAACTATGGCTACACCTTC,CSVGQSTNYGYTF
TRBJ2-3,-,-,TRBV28,TGTGCCAGCAGTTCCCTCCGAGGCACAGATACGCAGTATTTT,CASSSLRGTDTQYF